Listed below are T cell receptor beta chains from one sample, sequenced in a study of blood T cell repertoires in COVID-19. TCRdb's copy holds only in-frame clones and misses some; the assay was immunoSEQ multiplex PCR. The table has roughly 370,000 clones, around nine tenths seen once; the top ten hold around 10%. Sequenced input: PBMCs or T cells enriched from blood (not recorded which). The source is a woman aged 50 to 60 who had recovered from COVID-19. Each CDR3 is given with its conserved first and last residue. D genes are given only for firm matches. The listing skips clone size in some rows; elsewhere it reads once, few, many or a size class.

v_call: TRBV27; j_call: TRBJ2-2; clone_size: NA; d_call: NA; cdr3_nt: TGTGCCAGCAGTTTTTTCCCAGGATCGAACACCGGGGAGCTGTTTTTT; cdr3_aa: CASSFFPGSNTGELFF
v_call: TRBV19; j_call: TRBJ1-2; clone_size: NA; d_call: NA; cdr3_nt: TGTGCCAGTAGTGTCAGTGGGGGGACCAACTATGGCTACACCTTC; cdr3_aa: CASSVSGGTNYGYTF
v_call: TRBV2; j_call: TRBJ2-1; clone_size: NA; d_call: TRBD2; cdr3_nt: TGTGCCAGCAGTGAGCCAGCGGGGGTGGGTTCCTACAATGAGCAGTTCTTC; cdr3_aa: CASSEPAGVGSYNEQFF
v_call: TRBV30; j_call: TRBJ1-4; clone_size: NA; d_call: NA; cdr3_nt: TGTGCCTCCACCTACACCGGGACTTCGGGTGAAAAACTGTTTTTT; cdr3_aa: CASTYTGTSGEKLFF
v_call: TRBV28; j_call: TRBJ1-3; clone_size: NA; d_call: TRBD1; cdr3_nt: TGTGCCAGCAGTCCCGGGACAGGGGGAACTAACACCATATATTTT; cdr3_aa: CASSPGTGGTNTIYF
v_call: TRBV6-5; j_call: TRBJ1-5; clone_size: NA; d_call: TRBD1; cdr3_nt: TGTGCCAGCAGCCTTGACAGGGGGAAGGACCAGCCCCAGCATTTT; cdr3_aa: CASSLDRGKDQPQHF
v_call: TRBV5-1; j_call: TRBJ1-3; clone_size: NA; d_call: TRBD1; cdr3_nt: TGCGCCAGCAGCTTCGGACAGGCTCAAAATACGGAAATCTCTGGAAACACCATATATTTT; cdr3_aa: CASSFGQAQNTEISGNTIYF
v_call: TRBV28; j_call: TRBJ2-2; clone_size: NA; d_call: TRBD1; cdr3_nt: TGTGCCAGCAGTAACGACAGGGGAAACACCGGGGAGCTGTTTTTT; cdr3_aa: CASSNDRGNTGELFF
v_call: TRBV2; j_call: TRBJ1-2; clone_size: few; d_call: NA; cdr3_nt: TGTGCCAGCAGGCGAACCGGACAGAATATTTCGCCGACCTTC; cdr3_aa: CASRRTGQNISPTF
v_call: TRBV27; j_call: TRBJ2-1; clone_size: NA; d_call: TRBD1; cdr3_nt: TGTGCCAGCAGCCAGACAGGGCCCCACAATGAGCAGTTCTTC; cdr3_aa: CASSQTGPHNEQFF
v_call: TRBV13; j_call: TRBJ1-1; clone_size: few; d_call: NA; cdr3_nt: TGTGCCAGCAGCTCTACAGGCTCGCAAGCTTTCTTT; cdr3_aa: CASSSTGSQAFF
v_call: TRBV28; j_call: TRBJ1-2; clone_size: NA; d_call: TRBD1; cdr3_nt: TGTGCCAGCAACAGGGGGAACTATGGCTACACCTTC; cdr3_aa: CASNRGNYGYTF
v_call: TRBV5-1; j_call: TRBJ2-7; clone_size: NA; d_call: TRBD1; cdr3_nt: TGCGCCAGCAGCCTGGACAGGGACTACGAGCAGTACTTC; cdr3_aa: CASSLDRDYEQYF
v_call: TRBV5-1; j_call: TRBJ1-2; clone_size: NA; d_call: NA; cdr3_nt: TGCGCCAGCAGCCTAAATTTTGACTATGGCTACACCTTC; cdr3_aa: CASSLNFDYGYTF
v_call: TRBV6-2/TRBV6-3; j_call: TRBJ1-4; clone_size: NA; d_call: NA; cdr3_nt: TGTGCCAGCAGCCCCGGACTAGGGGCGGTGGGTGAAAAACTGTTTTTT; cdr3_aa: CASSPGLGAVGEKLFF
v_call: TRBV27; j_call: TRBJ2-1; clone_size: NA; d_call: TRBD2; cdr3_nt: TGTGCCAGCAGTAGAGCGGGACTAGCGGGGGGGGACAATGAGCAGTTCTTC; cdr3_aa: CASSRAGLAGGDNEQFF
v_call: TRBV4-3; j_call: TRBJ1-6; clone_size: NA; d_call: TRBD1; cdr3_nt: TGCGCCAGCAGCCAAGAGTCAGGGGGCAGCTCACCCCTCCACTTT; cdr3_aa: CASSQESGGSSPLHF
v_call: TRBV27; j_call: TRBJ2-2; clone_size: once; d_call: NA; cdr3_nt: TGTGCCAGCTCCCTCGGTTATTCGGACACCGGGGAGCTGTTTTTT; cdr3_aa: CASSLGYSDTGELFF